There are a few counts of the clone carrying this T cell receptor (beta chain). As yet, its antigen is unknown. The V end was cut by 4 bases, the J end by 2 bases, with 8 bases between. The CDR3 is 13 amino acids. Germline V CDR1 and CDR2: SGHNT, YENEEA. The treatment is: oral pan-JAK inhibitor, 5-10 mg twice daily. Reverse transcribed after extraction, RNA yielded cDNA as the sequencing template. TCRdb keeps only in-frame clones here, not all; method: immunoSEQ multiplex PCR. This table holds hundreds of thousands of clones, more than 60% found once. The record originates from a study of CD8+ T cells in alopecia areata. Whole-study results and caveats: Normal skin's resident alphabeta T cells are also sequenced in scalp samples.

This specimen was CD4+ T cells sorted from blood, taken at approximately week 42, from a patient treated with tofacitinib. V is TRBV11-3 and J is TRBJ1-1, with no clear D. The receptor was derived from a human donor with alopecia areata. CDR3 coding DNA: TGTGCCAGCAGCTACGACACTAACACTGAAGCTTTCTTT. This translates into CASSYDTNTEAFF.